Detailed here is one TCR beta chain. Its antigen remains unidentified. MiXCR, applied by TCRdb to the 5' RACE reads, yields one record per CDR3 protein. Among some 62,000 distinct CDR3 sequences listed, roughly 30% were seen once. Findings and limits, study-wide: Tumor Treg TCRs overlapped most with tumor naive CD4+ cells.

The sample was tumor-infiltrating naive CD4+ T cells sorted from the breast tumor. This sample's subset: naive CD4+ T cells, CD4+CD45RA+CD25-. The sequence came from a female donor with breast cancer.

CDR3 loop: CASSNPGRTSGNTIYF. CDR3 sequence (DNA): TGTGCCAGCTCCAACCCGGGACGGACCTCTGGAAACACCATATATTTT. The chain employs TRBV6-2 or TRBV6-3 and TRBJ1-3; D possibly corresponds to TRBD1 (5 bases). Between the trimmed V and J ends, which lost 8 bases and 0 bases, there was a span of 17 bases. The length of the CDR3 is 16 residues. Looked up from germline, CDR1 is MNHEY and CDR2 is SVGEGT.